This record concerns one T cell receptor beta chain sequence. This sample was taken from a study of blood T cell repertoires in COVID-19. J lost 9 bases, V lost 4 bases, and 7 bases had no gene match. The germline V gene encodes CDR1 SGHTA and CDR2 FQGNSA. The CDR3 consists of 16 residues. Repertoires were generated with immunoSEQ multiplex PCR, while TCRdb's copy carries only in-frame clones and drops some. The profile shows over 300,000 clones, 75% to 90% of them singletons. This TCR was sampled from a young man who had recovered from COVID-19. The chain uses TRBV7-2 and TRBJ2-1, with 15 bases fitting TRBD2. The sample consisted of PBMCs or T cells enriched from blood (not recorded which). CDR3 bases: TGTGCCAGCAGCTCCCGACCGGGACTAGCGGGGGGTGAGCAGTTCTTC. Protein product: CASSSRPGLAGGEQFF.